The rows below give T cell receptor beta chains drawn from one sample of a study of cytomegalovirus exposure and HLA in healthy donors. Data came from immunoSEQ multiplex PCR; TCRdb stores just in-frame clones and leaves some out. The sample has under 95,000 clones, about 85% seen once. The material sequenced was PBMCs. The receptors here all came from a woman in her thirties or forties in good health and CMV-seropositive. CDR3s include the opening cysteine and the closing phenylalanine or tryptophan. The D gene is left open where the match is weak. Only some rows state a clone size, as once, few, many or a class for expanded clones.

v_call	d_call	cdr3_length	clone_size	j_call	cdr3_aa	cdr3_nt
TRBV7-9	TRBD1	15	-	TRBJ1-5	CASSEGQGSNQPQHF	TGTGCCAGCAGCGAGGGACAGGGGAGCAATCAGCCCCAGCATTTT
TRBV6-1	TRBD2	14	-	TRBJ2-7	CASNLSGAPGEQYF	TGTGCCAGCAATCTAAGCGGGGCCCCGGGCGAGCAGTACTTC
TRBV6-6	-	13	-	TRBJ1-4	CASSAVTNEKLFF	TGTGCCAGCAGTGCAGTAACTAATGAAAAACTGTTTTTT
TRBV2	-	21	few	TRBJ1-2	CASTPSWQGHTPHPTSYGYTF	TGTGCCAGCACCCCCTCGTGGCAGGGGCACACCCCCCACCCTACCTCCTATGGCTACACCTTC
TRBV29-1	TRBD1	13	once	TRBJ2-7	CSARQGNDYEQYF	TGCAGCGCCAGACAGGGGAATGACTACGAGCAGTACTTC
TRBV30	-	14	-	TRBJ1-1	CAWTPRGMNTEAFF	TGTGCCTGGACTCCTAGGGGCATGAACACTGAAGCTTTCTTT
TRBV6-5	TRBD1	13	-	TRBJ1-4	CASTRGQGGKLFF	TGTGCCAGCACCAGGGGGCAGGGTGGGAAACTGTTTTTT
TRBV27	TRBD1	14	once	TRBJ1-2	CASSLVQGQYGYTF	TGTGCCAGCAGTTTAGTGCAGGGACAGTACGGCTACACCTTC
TRBV7-7	-	14	-	TRBJ2-1	CASSLGVGLDEQFF	TGTGCTAGCAGCTTAGGGGTGGGGCTGGATGAGCAGTTCTTC
TRBV28	TRBD2	16	-	TRBJ2-2	CASSFPSGRGTGELFF	TGTGCCAGCAGTTTTCCTAGCGGGAGAGGCACCGGGGAGCTGTTTTTT
TRBV29-1	-	13	-	TRBJ2-7	CSVELLGAYEQYF	TGCAGCGTTGAGTTGCTCGGGGCCTACGAGCAGTACTTC
TRBV14	-	15	-	TRBJ1-3	CASSHGDFSGNTIYF	TGTGCCAGCAGCCATGGGGACTTCTCTGGAAACACCATATATTTT
TRBV6-6	TRBD1	15	-	TRBJ1-3	CASSSWDRGENTIYF	TGTGCCAGCAGTTCCTGGGACAGGGGTGAGAACACCATATATTTT
TRBV6-5	TRBD1	15	-	TRBJ2-7	CASSSGTGGGYEQYF	TGTGCCAGCAGTTCTGGGACAGGGGGAGGATACGAGCAGTACTTC
TRBV5-1	TRBD2	15	-	TRBJ2-4	CASSGLAGEGDIQYF	TGCGCCAGCAGCGGACTAGCGGGAGAGGGGGACATTCAGTACTTC
TRBV18	TRBD1	16	few	TRBJ2-5	CASSPQGQGLMETQYF	TGTGCCAGCTCACCCCAGGGACAGGGGTTGATGGAGACCCAGTACTTC
TRBV6-5	TRBD2	12	-	TRBJ2-3	CASSYPGLEKHF	TGTGCCAGCAGTTACCCGGGACTAGAAAAGCATTTT
TRBV19	TRBD2	16	once	TRBJ2-5	CASSPTSGRPQETQYF	TGTGCCAGTAGTCCCACTAGCGGGAGGCCCCAAGAGACCCAGTACTTC
TRBV10-3	TRBD1	14	few	TRBJ2-7	CAIRPTGGMYEQYF	TGTGCCATCAGGCCAACAGGGGGAATGTACGAGCAGTACTTC
TRBV18	-	15	-	TRBJ2-3	CASSPRDSLRDTQYF	TGTGCCAGCTCACCGCGGGATTCTTTAAGAGATACGCAGTATTTT
TRBV7-2	TRBD2	15	-	TRBJ2-7	CASSLGTSGYYEQYF	TGTGCCAGCAGCTTAGGGACTAGCGGATACTACGAGCAGTACTTC
TRBV30	-	12	few	TRBJ1-1	CAWSAGGTEAFF	TGTGCCTGGAGTGCGGGGGGCACTGAAGCTTTCTTT
TRBV5-1	-	17	-	TRBJ2-7	CASSLEAGAGARSEQYF	TGCGCCAGCAGCTTGGAAGCAGGGGCAGGTGCCAGGAGCGAGCAGTACTTC
TRBV6-1	-	13	-	TRBJ1-2	CASSEVLSYGYTF	TGTGCCAGCAGTGAAGTCTTATCCTATGGCTACACCTTC
TRBV5-1	-	14	once	TRBJ2-2	CASSLSGNTGELFF	TGCGCCAGCAGCTTATCGGGGAACACCGGGGAGCTGTTTTTT
TRBV19	-	14	-	TRBJ1-2	CASSTSAGTYGYTF	TGTGCCAGTAGTACCAGTGCGGGGACCTATGGCTACACCTTC
TRBV30	-	14	-	TRBJ1-2	CAWSIRQTDYGYTF	TGTGCCTGGAGTATTCGACAGACCGACTATGGCTACACCTTC
TRBV19	TRBD1	17	few	TRBJ2-3	CASSRGRTGGNADTQYF	TGTGCCAGTAGTCGAGGGCGGACAGGGGGCAATGCAGATACGCAGTATTTT
TRBV9	-	15	-	TRBJ1-6	CASSPTGVDNSPLHF	TGTGCCAGCAGCCCCACGGGGGTGGACAATTCACCCCTCCACTTT